This T cell receptor (beta chain) came from a study of blood T cell repertoires in COVID-19. Across the study: Some COVID-19 samples were acute and others convalescent; all came from the United States, Italy and Spain. T cells, B-cell-depleted T cells, or PBMCs provided the cDNA or gDNA that served as material.

CDR3 length equals 16 residues. CDR1 is MNHEY and CDR2 is SVGEGT in the germline V gene. V lost 4 bases to trimming and J lost 4 bases, with 20 bases between them. Authors' analysis steps: Amplification from reference gene primers served as the basis for estimated nucleated cell counts. Assay: immunoSEQ multiplex PCR; the TCRdb copy retains only in-frame clones and omits some. Clonal size and the V and J genes are those of that table, whereas D and trimming came from the DNA. Of approximately 150,000 clones in the sample, 81% were seen once. The sample was peripheral blood. The rearrangement uses TRBV6-2 or TRBV6-3 and TRBJ2-7, with D possibly TRBD1 on 6 matching bases. The sequence derives from a human donor in a cohort sampled during active COVID-19. CDR3 in DNA: TGTGCCAGCAGTTCGACTAATACCGGGACAATTTACGAGCAGTACTTC. Protein sequence: CASSSTNTGTIYEQYF.